This is a list of T cell receptor beta chains from one sample in a study of OX40 agonist ivuxolimab in advanced cancers. TCRdb keeps only in-frame clones here, not all; method: immunoSEQ multiplex PCR. Of more than 7,000 clones listed, 65% to 75% were seen once; the top ten hold around a quarter. The sample in question was CD4+ or CD8+ T cells sorted from blood, obtained in a trial of the OX40 agonist ivuxolimab. Every receptor here comes from an adult with an advanced solid tumor such as melanoma, head and neck, liver or kidney cancer. Each CDR3 is given with its conserved first and last residue. Fields, in order: V gene, D gene, J gene, CDR3 length, clone size, CDR3 DNA, CDR3 protein. The D gene is left open where the match is weak. The size of a clone is reported for some rows only, either as once, few or many, or as a class for expanded clones.

TRBV28	TRBD2	TRBJ2-1	19	.	TGTGCCAGCAGTTTTTTAGGCGGGAGGGCCCGGACAAGTAGGTTTGAGCAGTTCTTC	CASSFLGGRARTSRFEQFF
TRBV30	.	TRBJ2-3	12	.	TGTGCCTCCCAAGGGGGGACAGATACGCAGTATTTT	CASQGGTDTQYF
TRBV11-2	TRBD2	TRBJ2-2	18	.	TGTGCCAGCAGCTTAGAGGGGGGACTAGCGGGAGACGATGGGGAGCTGTTTTTT	CASSLEGGLAGDDGELFF
TRBV15	TRBD1	TRBJ1-1	13	.	TGTGCCACCAGCTTAACAGGGGCCACTGAAGCTTTCTTT	CATSLTGATEAFF
TRBV2	TRBD1	TRBJ2-4	15	.	TGTGCCAGCAGTGAATTCCGACAGGGGAAAAACATTCAGTACTTC	CASSEFRQGKNIQYF
TRBV7-8	.	TRBJ2-7	15	.	TGTGCCAGCAGCTTAGGGACCGGGGGATTCTACGAGCAGTACTTC	CASSLGTGGFYEQYF
TRBV25-1	TRBD1	TRBJ2-1	12	.	TGTGCCAGCAGCGAACAGGGGAATGAGCAGTTCTTC	CASSEQGNEQFF
TRBV9	TRBD2	TRBJ2-3	15	.	TGTGCCAGCAACAGCGGGGCGTCGGGGACAGATACGCAGTATTTT	CASNSGASGTDTQYF
TRBV4-1	TRBD1	TRBJ2-7	15	.	TGCGCCAGCAGCCATCGGACAGGAGCTGTCTACGAGCAGTACTTC	CASSHRTGAVYEQYF
TRBV15	.	TRBJ2-7	14	once	TGTGCCACCAGCAGAGATCGTCAGAACTACGAGCAGTACTTC	CATSRDRQNYEQYF
TRBV7-9	.	TRBJ1-3	14	few	TGTGCCAGCACCTCCCTCGGCGGCGAAAACACCATATATTTT	CASTSLGGENTIYF
TRBV5-1	TRBD1	TRBJ1-1	16	.	TGCGCCAGCAGCTTGGAGGTGTCGACAGGGGGGACTGAAGCTTTCTTT	CASSLEVSTGGTEAFF
TRBV28	.	TRBJ2-2	15	.	TGTGCCAGCAGTTTATTAGGACCTTTGACCGGGGAGCTGTTTTTT	CASSLLGPLTGELFF
TRBV7-8	.	TRBJ2-7	14	.	TGTGCCAGCAGCTTACGGGGGACACTGTACGAGCAGTACTTC	CASSLRGTLYEQYF
TRBV7-9	TRBD2	TRBJ2-1	16	few	TGTGCCAGCAGCTCCACGGCTAGCGGGAATTACAATGAGCAGTTCTTC	CASSSTASGNYNEQFF
TRBV7-3	.	TRBJ2-7	13	once	TGTGCCAGCAGCTTGGGGAACGTCTACGAGCAGTACTTC	CASSLGNVYEQYF
TRBV4-3	.	TRBJ2-1	17	.	TGCGCCAGCAGCCAGGGTGGGGGTTTGAACTCCTACAATGAGCAGTTCTTC	CASSQGGGLNSYNEQFF
TRBV9	TRBD2	TRBJ2-7	14	.	TGTGCCAGCAGCACTGGACTAGGCTCCTACGAGCAGTACTTC	CASSTGLGSYEQYF
TRBV6-5	.	TRBJ2-1	11	medium-sized	TGTGCCAGCAGTTTCGGTGGGGAGCAGTTCTTC	CASSFGGEQFF
TRBV9	.	TRBJ1-2	15	once	TGTGCCAGCAGCGTAATCGAGGGACCGCTCTATGGCTACACCTTC	CASSVIEGPLYGYTF
TRBV9	.	TRBJ2-1	15	few	TGTGCCAGCAGCGAAGGGGGTATGGGGGTCTTAGAGCAGTTCTTC	CASSEGGMGVLEQFF
TRBV7-9	.	TRBJ1-1	15	.	TGTGCCAGCAGTAAGCTCGGGGAGAGCAAAACTGAAGCTTTCTTT	CASSKLGESKTEAFF
TRBV6-6	.	TRBJ2-1	13	.	TGTGCCAGCAGTGGCGACATACAGAATGAGCAGTTCTTC	CASSGDIQNEQFF
TRBV7-8	.	TRBJ2-1	15	.	TGTGCCAGCAGCCTCGGGCCCTACGCTTTCAATGAGCAGTTCTTC	CASSLGPYAFNEQFF
TRBV7-9	TRBD1	TRBJ2-7	15	.	TGTGCCAGCAGCAGAGGGGGGACAGGTTTCTACGAGCAGTACTTC	CASSRGGTGFYEQYF
TRBV4-2	.	TRBJ1-3	16	.	TGTGCCAGCAGCCTCTCGCGCGAATTAACTGGAAACACCATATATTTT	CASSLSRELTGNTIYF
TRBV19	TRBD2	TRBJ2-7	15	.	TGTGCCAGTAGTATAGATCTCGGACTAGGAATCGAGCAGTACTTC	CASSIDLGLGIEQYF
TRBV4-3	.	TRBJ2-7	15	.	TGCGCCAGCAGCCAAAAGCCCGGCACTCTATACGAGCAGTACTTC	CASSQKPGTLYEQYF
TRBV10-3	.	TRBJ2-7	14	.	TGTGCCATCAGCGACCCAGGGACGAGCGGCGAGCAGTACTTC	CAISDPGTSGEQYF
TRBV27	.	TRBJ2-2	13	.	TGTGCCAGCAGTTTAGAGGGAGCCGGGGAGCTGTTTTTT	CASSLEGAGELFF
TRBV28	.	TRBJ2-3	11	.	TGTGCCAGCAGCTTCGGGCGAACGCAGTATTTT	CASSFGRTQYF
TRBV7-4	TRBD1	TRBJ2-6	16	.	TGTGCCAGCAGCTTAGAAGACAGGGCTGGGGCCAACGTCCTGACTTTC	CASSLEDRAGANVLTF
TRBV6-5	.	TRBJ2-1	14	once	TGTGCCAGCAGTTACAGAGCGCTCCACAATGAGCAGTTCTTC	CASSYRALHNEQFF
TRBV5-1	TRBD2	TRBJ2-3	14	few	TGCGCCAGCATGACTAGCGGGAACACAGATACGCAGTATTTT	CASMTSGNTDTQYF
TRBV11-2	.	TRBJ2-7	12	.	TGTGCCAGCAGCTTAGTTCCTTACGAGCAGTACTTC	CASSLVPYEQYF
TRBV4-1	TRBD1	TRBJ2-7	15	.	TGCGCCAGCAGCCAAGAGACGGACAGGGACATCGAGCAGTACTTC	CASSQETDRDIEQYF
TRBV6-1	.	TRBJ2-1	13	.	TGTGCCAGCATCCTTAGCTCCTACAATGAGCAGTTCTTC	CASILSSYNEQFF
TRBV9	TRBD2	TRBJ2-3	15	.	TGTGCCAGCAGCCCGGGGGGGCATAGCTCAGATACGCAGTATTTT	CASSPGGHSSDTQYF
TRBV15	.	TRBJ2-3	16	once	TGTGCCACCAGCAGGGAGGGGGGTTCTAGCACAGATACGCAGTATTTT	CATSREGGSSTDTQYF
TRBV18	TRBD1	TRBJ2-7	16	.	TGTGCCAGCTCACCACCGAAGGGACAGAGCTCCTACGAGCAGTACTTC	CASSPPKGQSSYEQYF
TRBV11-2	TRBD1	TRBJ1-4	16	.	TGTGCCAGCAGCTTCCCTTTGGGACAGTATAATGAAAAACTGTTTTTT	CASSFPLGQYNEKLFF
TRBV19	TRBD1	TRBJ2-1	14	once	TGTGCCAGTAGTACCCCCCTACAGGGGGGTTTTAAGTTCTTC	CASSTPLQGGFKFF
TRBV6-6	TRBD1	TRBJ1-2	13	.	TGTGCCAGCCGGGACAGGACAATAGATGGCTACACCTTC	CASRDRTIDGYTF
TRBV27	.	TRBJ2-4	15	.	TGTGCCAGCAGTACCAGGGATAGCGCCAAAAACATTCAGTACTTC	CASSTRDSAKNIQYF
TRBV5-1	TRBD1	TRBJ2-7	14	.	TGCGCCAGCAGCGGAGGACAGGGGGCGTACGAGCAGTACTTC	CASSGGQGAYEQYF
TRBV21-1	.	TRBJ2-7	10	once	TGTGCCAGCAGCAATAGCGGGAGTCACTTC	CASSNSGSHF
TRBV5-8	.	TRBJ2-2	15	.	TGTGCCAGCAGCTCCTACAGTGCTAACACCGGGGAGCTGTTTTTT	CASSSYSANTGELFF
TRBV30	.	TRBJ1-1	18	.	TGTGCCTGGAGAGGACTCGGACAGAGCGGGAGATTCCAACCTGAAGCTTTCTTT	CAWRGLGQSGRFQPEAFF
TRBV6-5	.	TRBJ1-1	12	.	TGTGCCAGCGGTCCTGCGGGGGCTGAAGCTTTCTTT	CASGPAGAEAFF
TRBV28	.	TRBJ1-2	15	.	TGTGCCAGCAGTCCCTGGGACACCCGAGGGTATGGCTACACCTTC	CASSPWDTRGYGYTF
TRBV18	.	TRBJ2-7	16	once	TGTGCCAGCTCACCAATGGAAGAGGAGTGGGACTACGAGCAGTACTTC	CASSPMEEEWDYEQYF
TRBV27	TRBD2	TRBJ2-5	16	medium-sized	TGTGCCAGCAGTCTTTGGGGGGGGAGACTTCAAGAGACCCAGTACTTC	CASSLWGGRLQETQYF
TRBV7-8	TRBD1	TRBJ2-2	16	few	TGTGCCAGCAGCCGTTGGACAGGGGTTTTCTCCGGGGAGCTGTTTTTT	CASSRWTGVFSGELFF
TRBV9	.	TRBJ1-2	13	.	TGTGCCAGCGGGGTGGGAGGTAACTATGGCTACACCTTC	CASGVGGNYGYTF
TRBV19	.	TRBJ1-1	12	.	TGTGCCAGTAGCTACCCGGGGGTTGAAGCTTTCTTT	CASSYPGVEAFF
TRBV6-6	TRBD1	TRBJ2-1	16	.	TGTGCCAGCAGTCCGGGACAGGGGTCGAACTACAATGAGCAGTTCTTC	CASSPGQGSNYNEQFF
TRBV4-2	.	TRBJ2-5	15	.	TGTGCCAGCAGCCAAGCGCTCGGAGACCAAGAGACCCAGTACTTC	CASSQALGDQETQYF
TRBV5-1	TRBD1	TRBJ2-7	14	once	TGCGCCAGCAGCGGGGGACAGGGAGGCAACGAGCAGTACTTC	CASSGGQGGNEQYF